The clone carrying this T cell receptor (beta chain) was observed at least ten times. What it binds is unknown. CD4+CD45RO+CD25- cells were isolated as memory CD4+ T cells. After constant-region reverse-primer amplification, full-length variable regions underwent semi-nested PCR with Nested Universal Primer A. TCRdb processed the 5' RACE reads anew with MiXCR; each CDR3 protein has one entry. The profile shows 55,000 to 80,000 distinct CDR3 sequences, 22% of them singletons. The V gene lost 6 bases and the J gene lost 4 bases, with 12 bases spanning the gap. CDR3 length: 13 residues. The V gene's germline CDR1 is MNHEY and CDR2 SVGAGI. Notes on the study in general: The TCR gene usage of tumor memory CD4+ T cells clustered together with blood and lymph node memory CD4+ cells and with lymph node naive CD4+ cells. Tumor-infiltrating Treg TCR alpha and beta sequences overlapped most with tumor naive CD4+ T cells, then blood naive.

The chain recombines TRBV6-5 with TRBJ1-2; perhaps TRBD1 as D (6 bases). Source material: memory CD4+ T cells sorted from a lymph node. Subset of the sample: memory CD4+ T cells, CD4+CD45RO+CD25-. The clonotype originates from a female donor with breast cancer. CDR3 amino acids: CASSVTGLYGYTF. The CDR3 DNA sequence: TGTGCCAGCAGCGTAACAGGGCTCTATGGCTACACCTTC.